This is a list of T cell receptor beta chains from one sample in a study of cytomegalovirus exposure and HLA in healthy donors. Libraries were prepared by immunoSEQ multiplex PCR; TCRdb keeps only in-frame clonotypes and omits some of them. This repertoire comprises 200,000 or so clones; its ten largest clones make up less than 0.85%. The sequencing input was PBMCs. All receptors come from a boy aged 5-17 years in good health and CMV-seronegative. Each CDR3 is given with its conserved first and last residue. D genes are given only for firm matches.

d_call j_call v_call cdr3_aa cdr3_nt
NA TRBJ1-5 TRBV7-2 CASSLSQGRNQPQHF TGTGCCAGCAGCTTAAGCCAGGGGCGGAATCAGCCCCAGCATTTT
TRBD1 TRBJ1-1 TRBV19 CASSPGQGRDTEAFF TGTGCCAGTAGTCCTGGACAGGGGAGGGACACTGAAGCTTTCTTT
NA TRBJ2-5 TRBV29-1 CSVEDDKEETQYF TGCAGCGTTGAAGACGACAAGGAAGAGACCCAGTACTTC
NA TRBJ1-2 TRBV9 CASSVTIERSYGYTF TGTGCCAGCAGCGTCACGATTGAACGGAGCTATGGCTACACCTTC
TRBD1 TRBJ2-1 TRBV15 CATSPGGSYNEQFF TGTGCCACCAGCCCAGGGGGATCCTACAATGAGCAGTTCTTC
TRBD1 TRBJ2-1 TRBV10-2 CASSATGSHEQFF TGCGCCAGCAGTGCGACAGGGTCACATGAGCAGTTCTTC
NA TRBJ1-4 TRBV5-6 CASSFQEMSNEKLFF TGTGCCAGCAGCTTCCAGGAAATGTCTAATGAAAAACTGTTTTTT
NA TRBJ1-1 TRBV10-2 CASATPNRAPEAFF TGCGCCAGCGCTACCCCCAACAGGGCCCCTGAAGCTTTCTTT
NA TRBJ2-3 TRBV5-4 CASSLAMGHYTDTQYF TGTGCCAGCAGCTTGGCGATGGGGCACTACACAGATACGCAGTATTTT
NA TRBJ1-2 TRBV6-4 CASSDDSSYGYTF TGTGCCAGCAGTGACGACAGTTCCTATGGCTACACCTTC
NA TRBJ2-7 TRBV7-9 CASSLVTGEQYF TGTGCCAGCAGCTTAGTCACGGGGGAGCAGTACTTC
NA TRBJ2-2 TRBV5-4 CASSLGQARNTGELFF TGTGCCAGCAGCTTGGGGCAGGCACGTAACACCGGGGAGCTGTTTTTT
NA TRBJ1-5 TRBV7-8 CASSLGPQGKGGNQPQHF TGTGCCAGCAGCTTAGGTCCCCAGGGGAAGGGGGGCAATCAGCCCCAGCATTTT
TRBD1 TRBJ2-5 TRBV4-1 CASRPGQGAGEQYF TGCGCCAGCAGACCGGGACAGGGGGCTGGAGAGCAGTACTTC
NA TRBJ2-3 TRBV9 CASSVGVPGSPTDTQYF TGTGCCAGCAGCGTAGGGGTGCCGGGGAGCCCCACAGATACGCAGTATTTT
NA TRBJ1-2 TRBV18 CASYRGAPATITNNYGYTF TGTGCCAGCTACCGGGGGGCTCCCGCAACAATAACAAATAACTATGGCTACACCTTC
NA TRBJ1-1 TRBV30 CAWSRREFTEAFF TGTGCCTGGAGTAGAAGGGAGTTCACTGAAGCTTTCTTT
NA TRBJ1-1 TRBV7-9 CASSPRGAGTEAFF TGTGCCAGCAGCCCCAGGGGCGCCGGCACTGAAGCTTTCTTT
NA TRBJ2-1 TRBV9 CASSVGLRVGYNEQFF TGTGCCAGCAGCGTAGGGTTGAGGGTAGGGTACAATGAGCAGTTCTTC
TRBD1 TRBJ2-1 TRBV5-1 CASRRDSYNEQFF TGCGCCAGCAGGAGGGACAGCTACAATGAGCAGTTCTTC
TRBD2 TRBJ2-1 TRBV19 CASSILAGGNEQFF TGTGCCAGTAGTATACTAGCGGGGGGCAATGAGCAGTTCTTC
NA TRBJ2-2 TRBV19 CASSTRDGGMTGELFF TGTGCCAGTAGTACGAGGGACGGCGGGATGACCGGGGAGCTGTTTTTT
TRBD2 TRBJ2-5 TRBV9 CASSVGVSGGVSETQYF TGTGCCAGCAGCGTAGGAGTTAGCGGGGGAGTTTCAGAGACCCAGTACTTC
NA TRBJ2-7 TRBV19 CASSMQGPYEQYF TGTGCCAGTAGTATGCAGGGCCCCTACGAGCAGTACTTC
NA TRBJ1-3 TRBV5-1 CASSLTGVSGNTIYF TGCGCCAGCAGCTTGACGGGGGTTTCTGGAAACACCATATATTTT
NA TRBJ1-1 TRBV19 CASSIVWRGSGDTEAFF TGTGCCAGTAGTATAGTTTGGAGGGGCTCCGGGGACACTGAAGCTTTCTTT
NA TRBJ2-5 TRBV30 CAWSGALEETQYF TGTGCCTGGAGTGGGGCCTTGGAAGAGACCCAGTACTTC
NA TRBJ2-1 TRBV9 CASSVGGTGGALNEQFF TGTGCCAGCAGCGTAGGGGGAACAGGGGGGGCCCTAAATGAGCAGTTCTTC
TRBD1 TRBJ1-5 TRBV7-8 CASSPQGVPQHF TGTGCCAGCAGCCCCCAGGGGGTGCCCCAGCATTTT
NA TRBJ1-4 TRBV4-1 CASSQDYTTNEKLFF TGCGCCAGCAGCCAAGATTATACAACTAATGAAAAACTGTTTTTT
NA TRBJ2-5 TRBV7-9 CASSPPSGVETQYF TGTGCCAGCAGCCCCCCGTCCGGAGTAGAGACCCAGTACTTC
TRBD2 TRBJ2-7 TRBV30 CAWRLAGFYEQYF TGTGCCTGGAGACTAGCGGGGTTCTACGAGCAGTACTTC
NA TRBJ2-2 TRBV9 CASSRSGAGTGELFF TGTGCCAGCAGCCGGTCAGGGGCCGGAACCGGGGAGCTGTTTTTT
TRBD1 TRBJ2-7 TRBV4-2 CASSQSDRDLGEQYF TGTGCCAGCAGCCAGTCGGACAGGGACCTGGGGGAGCAGTACTTC
NA TRBJ1-5 TRBV18 CASSPGTVSNQPQHF TGTGCCAGCTCACCAGGAACAGTCAGCAATCAGCCCCAGCATTTT
NA TRBJ2-3 TRBV9 CASSGRGAADTQYF TGTGCCAGCAGCGGCCGGGGGGCCGCAGATACGCAGTATTTT
NA TRBJ2-3 TRBV28 CASSEGGTQYF TGTGCCAGCAGCGAGGGGGGGACGCAGTATTTT
NA TRBJ1-1 TRBV20-1 CSPFGAEAFF TGCAGTCCCTTTGGAGCTGAAGCTTTCTTT
NA TRBJ1-6 TRBV9 CASSVGGVNSPLHF TGTGCCAGCAGCGTAGGGGGAGTTAATTCACCCCTCCACTTT
NA TRBJ1-1 TRBV2 CASRQGFAVSVNTEAFF TGTGCCAGCAGACAGGGTTTCGCAGTGTCCGTGAACACTGAAGCTTTCTTT
TRBD1 TRBJ1-6 TRBV18 CASSSDRGSPLHF TGTGCCAGCTCATCGGACAGGGGGTCACCCCTCCACTTT
NA TRBJ2-1 TRBV7-2 CASRSWAVHNEQFF TGTGCCAGCAGAAGTTGGGCCGTCCACAATGAGCAGTTCTTC
TRBD1 TRBJ2-7 TRBV5-4 CASSFWLTGHSYEQYF TGTGCCAGCAGCTTTTGGCTGACAGGGCATTCCTACGAGCAGTACTTC
TRBD2 TRBJ2-3 TRBV7-9 CASSLVAGGLTDTQYF TGTGCCAGCAGCTTAGTTGCGGGGGGGCTCACAGATACGCAGTATTTT
NA TRBJ1-1 TRBV27 CASSLSGMGGSPDYENTEAFF TGTGCCAGCAGTTTATCGGGGATGGGGGGGTCGCCAGATTATGAAAACACTGAAGCTTTCTTT
TRBD1 TRBJ1-5 TRBV11-3 CASSLVGTGDRVGNQPQHF TGTGCCAGCAGCTTAGTGGGTACGGGGGACAGGGTGGGCAATCAGCCCCAGCATTTT
NA TRBJ2-1 TRBV19 CASSIVGSFGDEQFF TGTGCCAGTAGTATAGTGGGTAGCTTCGGCGATGAGCAGTTCTTC
NA TRBJ1-1 TRBV12-5 CASALELTGSEAFF TGTGCTAGTGCCTTAGAGTTAACAGGGAGCGAAGCTTTCTTT
NA TRBJ1-5 TRBV4-1 CASSQVSGGGNQPQHF TGCGCCAGCAGCCAGGTTTCGGGGGGAGGGAATCAGCCCCAGCATTTT